Listed below are T cell receptor beta chains from one sample, sequenced in a study of T cells in localized non-small cell lung cancer. Here immunoSEQ multiplex PCR was the method, and the copy in TCRdb shows in-frame clones only, minus some. The sample includes over 9,500 clones, 29% of them seen just once. The sequencing here drew on lung tumor tissue, taken before any cancer treatment. These receptors were taken from a man between 35 and 75 years old with stage I lung adenocarcinoma. The CDR3 runs from the conserved cysteine through the conserved F or W. The D gene is left open where the match is weak. Where a row states a size, it is once, few, many or the class of an expanded clone; other rows omit it.

>TRBV30|few|TRBJ1-2|.
TGTGCCTGGAAGATGGGGCCTAGAAGGGGCTACACCTTC
CAWKMGPRRGYTF
>TRBV6-8|.|TRBJ1-5|.
TGTGCCAGCAGTCCCATTGCTGGGAGCCTTAGCAATCAGCCCCAGCATTTT
CASSPIAGSLSNQPQHF
>TRBV30|.|TRBJ1-1|TRBD1
TGTGCCTGGAGCCCCGGAGGGGGCCTCAGGAGGAACACTGAAGCTTTCTTT
CAWSPGGGLRRNTEAFF
>TRBV9|.|TRBJ2-1|.
TGTGCCAGCAGCGTTGGGGGATGGGACTACAATGAGCAGTTCTTC
CASSVGGWDYNEQFF
>TRBV19|medium-sized|TRBJ2-7|TRBD1
TGTGCCAGTAGTAGGACAGGGAACAACGAGCAGTACTTC
CASSRTGNNEQYF
>TRBV5-1|.|TRBJ2-7|.
TGCGCCAGCAGCTTGGACCGAGGATACTACGAGCAGTACTTC
CASSLDRGYYEQYF
>TRBV6-8|few|TRBJ1-2|.
TGTGCCAGCAGTTACTCGATCACCTATGGCTACACCTTC
CASSYSITYGYTF
>TRBV19|.|TRBJ2-3|.
TGTGCCAGTAGTCCGGACGGCAGCACAGATACGCAGTATTTT
CASSPDGSTDTQYF
>TRBV11-3|many|TRBJ1-1|TRBD1
TGTGCCAGCAGCTTGGGGACAGATAACACTGAAGCTTTCTTT
CASSLGTDNTEAFF
>TRBV6-8|few|TRBJ1-6|.
TGTGCCAGCAGTTCCAGCTATAATTCACCCCTCCACTTT
CASSSSYNSPLHF
>TRBV6-8|.|TRBJ1-1|.
TGTGCCAGCATGCGGGACATCGCTGAAGCTTTCTTT
CASMRDIAEAFF
>TRBV7-2|few|TRBJ2-2|.
TGTGCCAGCAGCCGTCAGGGTTCCGGGGAGCTGTTTTTT
CASSRQGSGELFF
>TRBV12-5|.|TRBJ1-1|.
TGTGCCAGCGGAACACAGGTTAGTCCCAGGAACACTGAAGCTTTCTTT
CASGTQVSPRNTEAFF
>TRBV11-3|many|TRBJ2-7|TRBD2
TGTGCCAGCAGTCGTCGGGGGGGCACCTACGAGCAGTACTTC
CASSRRGGTYEQYF
>TRBV6-8|.|TRBJ1-6|TRBD1
TGTGCCAGCAGTCTCGCCCCGACAGGGAATTCACCCCTCCACTTT
CASSLAPTGNSPLHF
>TRBV18|.|TRBJ1-1|.
TGTGCCAGCTCACGACCCGGACAGTTGCTTAACACTGAAGCTTTCTTT
CASSRPGQLLNTEAFF
>TRBV11-3|few|TRBJ2-1|TRBD2
TGTGCCAGCAGCTTAGTTGCGGGACTAGTCAATGAGCAGTTCTTC
CASSLVAGLVNEQFF
>TRBV11-3|few|TRBJ2-1|TRBD1
TGTGCCAGCAGCTCAAATCAGGGGGCGGTTTACAATGAGCAGTTCTTC
CASSSNQGAVYNEQFF
>TRBV12-5|few|TRBJ1-5|TRBD1
TGTGCCAGCACGGCAGGGGGTAGCAATCAGCCCCAGCATTTT
CASTAGGSNQPQHF
>TRBV19|.|TRBJ1-2|.
TGTGCCAGTAGTATAGATCATAAGGGCAGCTCGGGCTACACCTTC
CASSIDHKGSSGYTF
>TRBV15|.|TRBJ2-3|.
TGTGCCACCAGCAGAGATAGGCCAGGGAGGGATACGCAGTATTTT
CATSRDRPGRDTQYF
>TRBV9|.|TRBJ1-5|.
TGTGCCAGCAGCCCCACGGCGGGGGGAAATCAGCCCCAGCATTTT
CASSPTAGGNQPQHF
>TRBV6-8|.|TRBJ2-7|.
TGTGCCAGCTATACTAAAGGGAGATTAAACACCTACGAGCAGTACTTC
CASYTKGRLNTYEQYF
>TRBV6-8|medium-sized|TRBJ2-5|.
TGTGCCAGCACCCAAGGGGGGGGTAGTATTGAGACCCAGTACTTC
CASTQGGGSIETQYF
>TRBV11-3|.|TRBJ1-2|.
TGTGCCAGCAGCTTGGGCGGACAGTACTATGGCTACACCTTC
CASSLGGQYYGYTF
>TRBV5-1|.|TRBJ1-1|TRBD1
TGCGCCAGCAGCTCCGGGACAGGGGGATTAATGAACACTGAAGCTTTCTTT
CASSSGTGGLMNTEAFF
>TRBV6-4|few|TRBJ2-3|TRBD2
TGTGCCAGCAGTGACTCGATGGGGACTAGCAAACGACGAGACGTTCCAGATACGCAGTATTTT
CASSDSMGTSKRRDVPDTQYF
>TRBV25-1|.|TRBJ2-1|.
TGTGCCAGCAGTGGGTACGGGGAATCCTACAATGAGCAGTTCTTC
CASSGYGESYNEQFF
>TRBV6-8|.|TRBJ2-7|.
TGTGCCAGCAGTCACGGGAACTCCTACGAGCAGTACTTC
CASSHGNSYEQYF
>TRBV6-8|.|TRBJ1-2|.
TGTGCCAGCAGTCTGGGGGAGGACCGAGGCTACACCTTC
CASSLGEDRGYTF
>TRBV19|.|TRBJ1-5|TRBD1
TGTGCCAGTAGTATGGGAGGCAGGGGGCCTGATAGACAGCCCCAGCATTTT
CASSMGGRGPDRQPQHF
>TRBV11-3|.|TRBJ2-3|.
TGTGCCAGCAGCCATGGCCCCGAGGGGGATACCACAGATACGCAGTATTTT
CASSHGPEGDTTDTQYF